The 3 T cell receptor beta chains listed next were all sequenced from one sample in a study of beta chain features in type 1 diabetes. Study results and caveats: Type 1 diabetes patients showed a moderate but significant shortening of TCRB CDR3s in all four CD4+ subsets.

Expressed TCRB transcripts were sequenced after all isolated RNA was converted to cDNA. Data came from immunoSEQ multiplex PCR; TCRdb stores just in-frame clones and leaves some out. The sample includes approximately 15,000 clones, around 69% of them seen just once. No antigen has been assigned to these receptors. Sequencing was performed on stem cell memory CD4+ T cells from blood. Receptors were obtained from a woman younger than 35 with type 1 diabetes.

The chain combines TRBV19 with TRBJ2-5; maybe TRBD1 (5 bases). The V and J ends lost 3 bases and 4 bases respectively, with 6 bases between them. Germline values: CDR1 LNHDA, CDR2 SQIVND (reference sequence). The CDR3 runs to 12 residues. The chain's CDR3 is CASSIQGETQYF. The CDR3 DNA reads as TGTGCCAGTAGTATCCAGGGAGAGACCCAGTACTTC.

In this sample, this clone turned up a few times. The CDR3 DNA follows: TGTGCCAGCAGTTTTATCGCGACAGGGATTGGATGGGGTAATCAGCCCCAGCATTTT. It codes for CASSFIATGIGWGNQPQHF. This chain connects TRBV28 to TRBJ1-5; 7 bases map to TRBD1. The V segment lost 3 bases and the J segment 4 bases; nucleotides outside the gene matches: 18. This CDR3 contains 19 residues. Per germline, CDR1 MDHEN and CDR2 SYDVKM.

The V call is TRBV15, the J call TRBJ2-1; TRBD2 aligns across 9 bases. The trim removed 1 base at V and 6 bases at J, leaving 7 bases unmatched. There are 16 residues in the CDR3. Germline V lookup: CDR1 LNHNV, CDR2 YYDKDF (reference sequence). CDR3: CATSRAQTSGVNEQFF. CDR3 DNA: TGTGCCACCAGCAGAGCGCAGACTAGCGGAGTCAATGAGCAGTTCTTC.